The present TCR beta chain was sequenced within a study of shared T cell receptors in the human thymus. This clone was picked up one time. Germline loops: CDR1 DFQATT, CDR2 SNEGSKA (reference sequence). The CDR3 totals 10 residues. V lost 7 bases to trimming and J lost 3 bases, with 6 bases between them. Profiled with immunoSEQ multiplex PCR; TCRdb holds only in-frame clones, not every one. Of about 380,000 clones in the sample, roughly 94% were seen once. The sequence was obtained from a human donor. The chain carries TRBV20-1 and TRBJ1-2; D call uncertain. Sample: thymocytes. The CDR3 loop reads CSGQDYGYTF. CDR3 in DNA: TGCAGTGGTCAGGACTATGGCTACACCTTC.